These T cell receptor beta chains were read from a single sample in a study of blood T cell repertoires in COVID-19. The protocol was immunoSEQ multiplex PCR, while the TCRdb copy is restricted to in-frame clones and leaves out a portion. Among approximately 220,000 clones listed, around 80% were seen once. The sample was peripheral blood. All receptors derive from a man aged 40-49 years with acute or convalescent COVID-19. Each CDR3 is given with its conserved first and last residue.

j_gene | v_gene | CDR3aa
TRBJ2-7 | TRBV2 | CASSAGFTGYEQYF
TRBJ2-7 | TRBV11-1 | CASSSLRKVSGEQYF
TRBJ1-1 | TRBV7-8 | CASSPSGTDNTEAFF
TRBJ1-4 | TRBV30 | CAWSVRGGEKLFF
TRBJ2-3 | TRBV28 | CASSFVAGSDTQYF
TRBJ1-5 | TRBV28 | CASSFKGLGNQPQHF
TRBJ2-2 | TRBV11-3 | CASSPGLAGAANTGELFF
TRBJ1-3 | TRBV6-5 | CASSYDRRRGTIYF
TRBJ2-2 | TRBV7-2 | CASSLAGVDTGELFF
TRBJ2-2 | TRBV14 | CASSQDRLAENTGELFF
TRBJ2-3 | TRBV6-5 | CASTKEGADTQYF
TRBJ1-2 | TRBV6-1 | CASSEAGADGYTF
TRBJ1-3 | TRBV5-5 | CASSSPSGTDSGNTIYF
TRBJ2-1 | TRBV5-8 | CASSFGVVRTNEQFF
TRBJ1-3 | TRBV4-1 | CASSPLSFFGNTIYF
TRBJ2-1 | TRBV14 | CASSQDGSYNEQFF
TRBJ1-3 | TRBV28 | CASSFSLSGNTIYF
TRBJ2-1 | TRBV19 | CASSVGLAENSYNEQFF
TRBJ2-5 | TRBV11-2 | CASSSGLAGSETQYF
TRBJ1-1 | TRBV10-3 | CAIRDHAGMNTEAFF
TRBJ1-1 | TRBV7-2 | CASSPSRQGVSYTEAFF
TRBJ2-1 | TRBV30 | CAWSENRDFLTNEQFF
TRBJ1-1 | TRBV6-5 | CASSLQGSMNTEAFF
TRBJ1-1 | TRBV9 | CASSVTGGTEAFF
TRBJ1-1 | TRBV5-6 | CASSARTGGKGANTEAFF
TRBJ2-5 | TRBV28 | CASSSRGLQETQYF
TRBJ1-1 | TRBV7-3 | CASSPNSGIHTEAFF